The clone carrying this T cell receptor beta chain was seen at least ten times. These data belong to a study of read filtering for tumor transcriptome and immune sequencing. Study-wide background: Roughly 8 patients were R-ISS I, roughly 15 were R-ISS II, 7 were R-ISS III.

The library was built from roughly 400 ng RNA with molecular barcoded adaptors for alpha/delta and beta/gamma chains. TCRdb redid the calling of the reads with MiXCR, one entry per CDR3 protein. This sample has approximately 140,000 distinct CDR3 sequences, with less than 15% found just once. V was shortened by 7 bases and J by 0 bases, with 19 bases between the two germline ends. This CDR3 contains 16 residues. Per the germline V gene, CDR1 is DFQATT and CDR2 is SNEGSKA (reference sequence). The V gene is TRBV20-1, the J gene TRBJ1-5; D is uncertain. The sequenced sample was a population of CD138-negative cells sorted from bone marrow. The clonotype originates from a donor over 35 with multiple myeloma. CDR3 loop: CSVRKGQSYSNQPQHF. The CDR3 nucleotides are TGCAGTGTGCGAAAAGGGCAGAGTTATAGCAATCAGCCCCAGCATTTT.